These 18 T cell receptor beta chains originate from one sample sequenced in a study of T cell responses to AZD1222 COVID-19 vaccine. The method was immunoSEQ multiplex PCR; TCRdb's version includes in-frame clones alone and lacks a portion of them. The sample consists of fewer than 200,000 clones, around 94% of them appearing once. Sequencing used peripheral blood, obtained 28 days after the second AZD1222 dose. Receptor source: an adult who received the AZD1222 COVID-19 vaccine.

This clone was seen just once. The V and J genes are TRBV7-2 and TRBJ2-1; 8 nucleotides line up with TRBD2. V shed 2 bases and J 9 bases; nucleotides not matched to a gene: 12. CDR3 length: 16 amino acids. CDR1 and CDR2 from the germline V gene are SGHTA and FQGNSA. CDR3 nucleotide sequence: TGTGCCAGCAGCTTAATGGCGGGGGGCCACCTGGGTGAGCAGTTCTTC. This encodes CASSLMAGGHLGEQFF. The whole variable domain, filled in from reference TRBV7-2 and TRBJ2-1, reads GAGVSQSPSNKVTEKGKDVELRCDPISGHTALYWYRQSLGQGLEFLIYFQGNSAPDKSGLPSDRFSAERTGGSVSTLTIQRTQQEDSAVYLCASSLMAGGHLGEQFFGPGTRLTVL.

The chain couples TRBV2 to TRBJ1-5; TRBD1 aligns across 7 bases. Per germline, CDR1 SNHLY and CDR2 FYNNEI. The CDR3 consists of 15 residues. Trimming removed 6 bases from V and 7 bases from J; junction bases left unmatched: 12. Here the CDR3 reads CASRLVDRPTQPQHF. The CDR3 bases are TGTGCCAGCAGGCTCGTGGACAGGCCAACCCAGCCCCAGCATTTT.

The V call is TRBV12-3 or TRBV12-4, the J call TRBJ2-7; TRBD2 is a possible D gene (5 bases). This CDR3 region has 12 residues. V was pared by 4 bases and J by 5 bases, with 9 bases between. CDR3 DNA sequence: TGTGCCAGCAGTTATGAGGGCCACGAGCAGTACTTC. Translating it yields CASSYEGHEQYF.

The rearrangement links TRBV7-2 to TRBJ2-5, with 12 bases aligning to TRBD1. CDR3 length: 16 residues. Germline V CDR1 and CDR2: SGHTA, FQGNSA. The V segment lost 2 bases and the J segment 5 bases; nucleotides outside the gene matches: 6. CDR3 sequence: CASSLSGTGGLETQYF. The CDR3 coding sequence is TGTGCCAGCAGCTTAAGTGGGACAGGGGGCTTGGAGACCCAGTACTTC.

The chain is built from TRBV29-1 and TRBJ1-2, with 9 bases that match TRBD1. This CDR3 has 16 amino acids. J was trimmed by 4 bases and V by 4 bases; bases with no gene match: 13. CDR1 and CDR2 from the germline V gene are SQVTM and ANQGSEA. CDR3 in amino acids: CSVAGEQGAMGYGYTF. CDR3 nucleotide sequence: TGCAGCGTTGCGGGTGAACAGGGGGCGATGGGCTATGGCTACACCTTC.

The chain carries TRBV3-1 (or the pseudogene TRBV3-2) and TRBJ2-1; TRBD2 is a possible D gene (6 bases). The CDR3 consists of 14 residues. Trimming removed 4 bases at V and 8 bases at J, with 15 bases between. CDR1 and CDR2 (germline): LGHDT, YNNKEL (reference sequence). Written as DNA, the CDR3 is TGTGCCAGCAGCCCCCTAACTAGCAGCGATGAGCAGTTCTTC. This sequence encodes CASSPLTSSDEQFF.

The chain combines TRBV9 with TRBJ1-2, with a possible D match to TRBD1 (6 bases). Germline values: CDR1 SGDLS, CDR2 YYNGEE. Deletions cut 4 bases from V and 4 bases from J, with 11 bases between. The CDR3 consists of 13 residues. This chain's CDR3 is CASSPSGAYGYTF. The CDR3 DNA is TGTGCCAGCAGCCCCTCGGGGGCCTATGGCTACACCTTC.

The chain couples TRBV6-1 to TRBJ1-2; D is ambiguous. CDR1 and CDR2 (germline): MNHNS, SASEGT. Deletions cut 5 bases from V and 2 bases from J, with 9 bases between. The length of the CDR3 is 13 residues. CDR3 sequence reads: CASSPGVNYGYTF. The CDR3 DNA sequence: TGTGCCAGCAGTCCCGGGGTGAACTATGGCTACACCTTC.

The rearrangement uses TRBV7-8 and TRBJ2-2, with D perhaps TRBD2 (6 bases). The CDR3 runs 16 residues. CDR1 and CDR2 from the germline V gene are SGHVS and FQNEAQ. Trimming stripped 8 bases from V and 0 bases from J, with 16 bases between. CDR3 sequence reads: CASFKIAATNTGELFF. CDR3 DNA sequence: TGTGCCAGCTTCAAGATAGCGGCCACGAACACCGGGGAGCTGTTTTTT. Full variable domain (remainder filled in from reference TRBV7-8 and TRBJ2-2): GAGVSQSPRYKVAKRGQDVALRCDPISGHVSLFWYQQALGQGPEFLTYFQNEAQLDKSGLPSDRFFAERPEGSVSTLKIQRTQQEDSAVYLCASFKIAATNTGELFFGEGSRLTVL.

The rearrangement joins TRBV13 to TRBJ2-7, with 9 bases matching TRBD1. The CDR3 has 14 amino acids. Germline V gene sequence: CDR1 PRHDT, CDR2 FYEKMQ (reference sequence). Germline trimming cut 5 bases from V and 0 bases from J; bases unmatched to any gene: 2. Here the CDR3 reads CASSQTGGSYEQYF. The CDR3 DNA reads TGTGCCAGCAGCCAGACAGGGGGCTCCTACGAGCAGTACTTC.

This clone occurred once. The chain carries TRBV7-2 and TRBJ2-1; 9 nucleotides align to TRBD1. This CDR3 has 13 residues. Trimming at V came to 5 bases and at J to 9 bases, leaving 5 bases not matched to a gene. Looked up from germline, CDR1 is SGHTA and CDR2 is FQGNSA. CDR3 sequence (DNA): TGTGCCAGCAGCGGGCGACAGGGGGGTGAGCAGTTCTTC. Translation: CASSGRQGGEQFF.

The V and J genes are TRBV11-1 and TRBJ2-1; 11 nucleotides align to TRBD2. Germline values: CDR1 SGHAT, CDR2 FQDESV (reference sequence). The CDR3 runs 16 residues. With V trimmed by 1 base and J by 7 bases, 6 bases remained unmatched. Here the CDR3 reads CASSLELAGVRNEQFF. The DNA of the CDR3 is TGTGCCAGCAGCTTAGAACTAGCGGGAGTCAGGAATGAGCAGTTCTTC.

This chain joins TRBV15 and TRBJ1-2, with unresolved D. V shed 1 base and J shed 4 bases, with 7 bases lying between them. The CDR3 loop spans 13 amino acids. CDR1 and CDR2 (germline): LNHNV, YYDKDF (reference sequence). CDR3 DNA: TGTGCCACCAGCAGAGGACCCGGCTATGGCTACACCTTC. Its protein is CATSRGPGYGYTF.

CDR3 loop: CASSAGQGYEQYF. The CDR3 DNA is TGTGCCAGTAGTGCGGGACAGGGGTACGAGCAGTACTTC. The chain couples TRBV19 to TRBJ2-7; the match to TRBD1 covers 10 bases. The CDR3 totals 13 residues. The V segment lost 5 bases and the J segment 4 bases; nucleotides outside the gene matches: 2. Germline lookup yields CDR1 LNHDA and CDR2 SQIVND (reference sequence).

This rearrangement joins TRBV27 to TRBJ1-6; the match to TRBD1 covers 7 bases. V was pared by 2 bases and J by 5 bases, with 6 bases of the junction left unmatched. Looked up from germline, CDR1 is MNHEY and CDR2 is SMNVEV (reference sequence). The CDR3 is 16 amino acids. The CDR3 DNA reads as TGTGCCAGCAGTTTACTAGGGACAGCCCATAATTCACCCCTCCACTTT. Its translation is CASSLLGTAHNSPLHF.

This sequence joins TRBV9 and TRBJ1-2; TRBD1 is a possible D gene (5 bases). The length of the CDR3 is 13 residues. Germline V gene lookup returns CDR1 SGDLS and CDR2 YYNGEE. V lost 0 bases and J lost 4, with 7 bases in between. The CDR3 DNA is TGTGCCAGCAGCGTAGGGGGGACCTATGGCTACACCTTC. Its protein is CASSVGGTYGYTF.

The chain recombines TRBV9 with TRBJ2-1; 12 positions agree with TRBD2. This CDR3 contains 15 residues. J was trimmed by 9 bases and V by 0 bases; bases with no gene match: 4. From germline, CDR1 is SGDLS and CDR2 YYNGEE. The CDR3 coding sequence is TGTGCCAGCAGCGTAGCGGGACTAGCGGGTCCTGAGCAGTTCTTC. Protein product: CASSVAGLAGPEQFF.

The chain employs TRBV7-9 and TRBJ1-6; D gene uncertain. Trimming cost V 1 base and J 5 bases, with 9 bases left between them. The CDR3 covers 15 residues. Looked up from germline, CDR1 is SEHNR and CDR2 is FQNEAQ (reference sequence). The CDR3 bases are TGTGCCAGCAGCTTAGAAGGCCCCCATAATTCACCCCTCCACTTT. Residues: CASSLEGPHNSPLHF.